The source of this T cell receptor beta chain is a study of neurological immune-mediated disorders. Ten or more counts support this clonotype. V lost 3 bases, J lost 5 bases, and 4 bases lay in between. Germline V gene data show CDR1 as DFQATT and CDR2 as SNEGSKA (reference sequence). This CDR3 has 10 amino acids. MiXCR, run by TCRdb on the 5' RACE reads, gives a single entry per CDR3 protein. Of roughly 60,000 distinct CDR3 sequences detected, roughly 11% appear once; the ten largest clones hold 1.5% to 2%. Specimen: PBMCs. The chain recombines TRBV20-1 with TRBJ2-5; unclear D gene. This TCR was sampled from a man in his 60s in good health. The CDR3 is CSASLETQYF. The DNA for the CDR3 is TGCAGTGCTAGCCTGGAGACCCAGTACTTC.